This T cell receptor beta chain was observed in a study of blood T cell repertoires in COVID-19. Study background: Whether acute or convalescent, the COVID-19 samples came from the United States, Italy and Spain. From T cells, B-cell-depleted T cells, or PBMCs came the material, which was cDNA or gDNA.

Germline V gene sequence: CDR1 SGHNT, CDR2 YYREEE (reference sequence). V lost 3 bases and J 8 bases, leaving 9 bases between the germline ends. This CDR3 comprises 12 residues. Per the study methods: It was from reference gene primer amplification that nucleated cell counts were estimated. TCRdb's table, derived via immunoSEQ multiplex PCR, lists solely in-frame clones and lacks some. The DNA was the basis for D and trimming; V, J and clone size are from that table. This table has fewer than 300,000 clones, roughly 92% appearing once. A Seattle source enrolled patients during active infection and followed them longitudinally.

The sample was peripheral blood. The sequence came from a woman aged 30 to 39 with COVID-19, enrolled during active disease. This rearrangement joins TRBV5-4 to TRBJ2-1, with D hard to call. The CDR3 DNA reads as TGTGCCAGCAGCTATCAGGTCCATGAGCAGTTCTTC. This gives the protein CASSYQVHEQFF.